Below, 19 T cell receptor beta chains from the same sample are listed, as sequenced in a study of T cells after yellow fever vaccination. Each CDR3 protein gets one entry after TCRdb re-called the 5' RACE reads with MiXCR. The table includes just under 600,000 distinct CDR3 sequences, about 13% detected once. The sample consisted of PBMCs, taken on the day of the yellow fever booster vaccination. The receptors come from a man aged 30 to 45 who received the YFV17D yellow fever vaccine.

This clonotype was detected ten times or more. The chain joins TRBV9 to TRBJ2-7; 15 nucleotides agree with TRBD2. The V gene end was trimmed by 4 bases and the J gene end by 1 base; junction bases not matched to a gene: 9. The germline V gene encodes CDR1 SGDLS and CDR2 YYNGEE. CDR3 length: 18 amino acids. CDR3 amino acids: CASSLSDGTSGRSYEQYF. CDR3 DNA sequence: TGTGCCAGCAGCCTCAGTGACGGGACTAGCGGGAGGTCCTACGAGCAGTACTTC.

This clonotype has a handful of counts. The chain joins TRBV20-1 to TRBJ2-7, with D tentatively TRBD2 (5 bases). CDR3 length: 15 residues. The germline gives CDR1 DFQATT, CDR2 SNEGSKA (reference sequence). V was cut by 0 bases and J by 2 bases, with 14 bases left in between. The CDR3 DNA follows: TGCAGTGCTAGAGATATAAGCGGAATTACCTACGAGCAGTACTTC. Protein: CSARDISGITYEQYF.

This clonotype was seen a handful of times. The CDR3 sequence: CAWESGTGNYEQYF. The CDR3 DNA reads as TGTGCCTGGGAATCCGGGACAGGGAACTACGAGCAGTACTTC. V is TRBV30 and J is TRBJ2-7; 9 nucleotides line up with TRBD1. V lost 5 bases to trimming and J lost 3 bases; unmatched junction nucleotides: 8. The CDR3 sequence is 14 residues long. Germline CDR1 GTSNPN, CDR2 SVGIG (reference sequence).

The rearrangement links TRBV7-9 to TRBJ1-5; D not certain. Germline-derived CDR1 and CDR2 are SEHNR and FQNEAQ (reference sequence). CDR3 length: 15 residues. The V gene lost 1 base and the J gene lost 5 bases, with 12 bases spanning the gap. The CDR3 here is CASSLGGTPYQPQHF. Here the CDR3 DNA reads TGTGCCAGCAGCTTAGGAGGCACACCCTATCAGCCCCAGCATTTT.

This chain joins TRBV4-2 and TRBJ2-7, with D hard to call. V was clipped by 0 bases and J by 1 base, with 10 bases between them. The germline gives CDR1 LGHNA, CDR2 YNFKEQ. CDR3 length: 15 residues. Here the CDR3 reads CASSQDSLRSYEQYF. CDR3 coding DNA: TGTGCCAGCAGCCAAGATTCACTAAGATCCTACGAGCAGTACTTC.

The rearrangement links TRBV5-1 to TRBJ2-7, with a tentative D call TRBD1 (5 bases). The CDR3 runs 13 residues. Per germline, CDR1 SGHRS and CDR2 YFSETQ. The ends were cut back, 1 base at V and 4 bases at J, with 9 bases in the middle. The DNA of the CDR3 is TGCGCCAGCAGCTTGTCCAGGGATTACGAGCAGTACTTC. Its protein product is CASSLSRDYEQYF.

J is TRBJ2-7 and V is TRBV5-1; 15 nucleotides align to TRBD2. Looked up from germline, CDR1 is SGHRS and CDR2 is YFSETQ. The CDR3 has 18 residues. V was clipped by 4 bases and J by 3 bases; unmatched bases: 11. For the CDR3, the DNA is TGCGCCAGCAGCCACCGGACTAGCGGGAGGGCGCCCCTCTACGAGCAGTACTTC. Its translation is CASSHRTSGRAPLYEQYF.

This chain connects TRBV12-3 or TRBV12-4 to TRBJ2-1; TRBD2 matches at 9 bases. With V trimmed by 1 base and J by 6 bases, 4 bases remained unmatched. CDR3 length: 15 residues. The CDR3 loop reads CASSLVAGVFNEQFF. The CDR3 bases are TGTGCCAGCAGTTTAGTAGCGGGAGTGTTCAATGAGCAGTTCTTC.

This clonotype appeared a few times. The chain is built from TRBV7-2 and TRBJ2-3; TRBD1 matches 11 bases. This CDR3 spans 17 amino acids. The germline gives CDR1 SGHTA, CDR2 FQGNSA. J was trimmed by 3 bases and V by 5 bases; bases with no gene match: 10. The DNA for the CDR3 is TGTGCCAGCAGCACGGACAGGGGGCGGTTGTGGACAGATACGCAGTATTTT. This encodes CASSTDRGRLWTDTQYF. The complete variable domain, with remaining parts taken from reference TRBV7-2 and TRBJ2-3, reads GAGVSQSPSNKVTEKGKDVELRCDPISGHTALYWYRQSLGQGLEFLIYFQGNSAPDKSGLPSDRFSAERTGGSVSTLTIQRTQQEDSAVYLCASSTDRGRLWTDTQYFGPGTRLTVL.

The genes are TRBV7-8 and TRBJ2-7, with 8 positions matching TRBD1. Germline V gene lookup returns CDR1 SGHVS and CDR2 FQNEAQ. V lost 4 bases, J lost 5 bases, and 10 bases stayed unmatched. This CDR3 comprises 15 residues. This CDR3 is CASSSPGQVYNEQYF. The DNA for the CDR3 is TGTGCCAGCAGCTCTCCGGGACAGGTTTATAACGAGCAGTACTTC.

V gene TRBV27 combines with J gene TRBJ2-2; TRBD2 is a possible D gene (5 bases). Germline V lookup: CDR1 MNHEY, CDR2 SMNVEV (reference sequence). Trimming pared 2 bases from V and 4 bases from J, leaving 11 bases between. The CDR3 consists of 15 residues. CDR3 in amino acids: CASSLILGGTGELFF. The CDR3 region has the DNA TGTGCCAGCAGTTTAATACTAGGAGGCACCGGGGAGCTGTTTTTT.

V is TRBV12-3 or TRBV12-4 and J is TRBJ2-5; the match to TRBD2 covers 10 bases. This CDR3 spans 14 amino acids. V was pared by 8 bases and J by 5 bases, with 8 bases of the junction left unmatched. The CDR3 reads CASGASGSRETQYF. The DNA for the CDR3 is TGTGCCAGCGGGGCTAGCGGGAGCCGGGAGACCCAGTACTTC.

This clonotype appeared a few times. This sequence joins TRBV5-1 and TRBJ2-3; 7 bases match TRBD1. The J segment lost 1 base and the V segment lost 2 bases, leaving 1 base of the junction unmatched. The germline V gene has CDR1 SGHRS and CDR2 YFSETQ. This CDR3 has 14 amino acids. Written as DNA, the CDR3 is TGCGCCAGCAGCTTCCAGGGGGGCACAGATACGCAGTATTTT. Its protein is CASSFQGGTDTQYF.

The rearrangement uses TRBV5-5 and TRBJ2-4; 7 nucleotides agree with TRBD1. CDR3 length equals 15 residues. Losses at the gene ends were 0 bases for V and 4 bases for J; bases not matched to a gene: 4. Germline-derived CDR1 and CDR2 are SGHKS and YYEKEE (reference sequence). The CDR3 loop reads CASSLVQGEKNIQYF. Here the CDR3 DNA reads TGTGCCAGCAGCTTGGTTCAGGGGGAGAAAAACATTCAGTACTTC.

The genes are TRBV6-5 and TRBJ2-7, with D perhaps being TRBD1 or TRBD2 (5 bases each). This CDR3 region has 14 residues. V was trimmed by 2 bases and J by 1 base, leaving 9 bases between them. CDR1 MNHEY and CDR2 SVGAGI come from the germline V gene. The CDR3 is CASSYPGASYEQYF. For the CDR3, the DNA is TGTGCCAGCAGTTACCCCGGGGCTTCCTACGAGCAGTACTTC.

CDR3 protein: CASSLPGSFDTQYF. In DNA, the CDR3 is TGCGCCAGCAGCTTGCCAGGATCGTTTGATACGCAGTATTTT. The chain uses TRBV5-1 and TRBJ2-3; D unclear. The germline V gene encodes CDR1 SGHRS and CDR2 YFSETQ. V dropped 1 base and J dropped 6 bases, with 12 bases sitting between them. The CDR3 extends over 14 amino acids. The complete variable domain, with remaining parts taken from reference TRBV5-1 and TRBJ2-3, reads KAGVTQTPRYLIKTRGQQVTLSCSPISGHRSVSWYQQTPGQGLQFLFEYFSETQRNKGNFPGRFSGRQFSNSRSEMNVSTLELGDSALYLCASSLPGSFDTQYFGPGTRLTVL.

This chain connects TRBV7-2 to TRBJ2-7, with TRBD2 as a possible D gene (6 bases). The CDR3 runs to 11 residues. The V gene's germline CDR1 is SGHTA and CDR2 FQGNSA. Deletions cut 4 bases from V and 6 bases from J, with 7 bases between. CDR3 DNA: TGTGCCAGCAGCTCGGGAGTCGAGCAGTACTTC. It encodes CASSSGVEQYF.

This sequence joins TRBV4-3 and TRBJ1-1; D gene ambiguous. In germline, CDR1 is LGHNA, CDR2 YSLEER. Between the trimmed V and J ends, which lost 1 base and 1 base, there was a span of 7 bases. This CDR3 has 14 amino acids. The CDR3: CASSQGSENTEAFF. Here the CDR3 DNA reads TGCGCCAGCAGCCAAGGTTCAGAGAACACTGAAGCTTTCTTT.

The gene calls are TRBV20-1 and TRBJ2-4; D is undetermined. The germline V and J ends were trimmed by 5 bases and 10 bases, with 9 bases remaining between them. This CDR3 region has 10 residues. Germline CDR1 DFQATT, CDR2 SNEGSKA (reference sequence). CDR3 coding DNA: TGCAGTGCTCGAATCGGAATTCAGTACTTC. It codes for CSARIGIQYF.